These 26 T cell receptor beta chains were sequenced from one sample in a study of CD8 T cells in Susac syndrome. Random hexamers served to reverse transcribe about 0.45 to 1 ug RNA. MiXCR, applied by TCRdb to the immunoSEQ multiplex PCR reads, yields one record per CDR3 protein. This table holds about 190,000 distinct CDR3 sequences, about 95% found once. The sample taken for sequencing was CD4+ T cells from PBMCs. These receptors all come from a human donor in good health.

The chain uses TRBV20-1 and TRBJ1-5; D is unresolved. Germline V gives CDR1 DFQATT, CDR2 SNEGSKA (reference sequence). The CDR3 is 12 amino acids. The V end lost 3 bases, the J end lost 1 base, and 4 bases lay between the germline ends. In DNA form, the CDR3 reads TGCAGTGCTAGTGGCAGCAATCAGCCCCAGCATTTT. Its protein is CSASGSNQPQHF.

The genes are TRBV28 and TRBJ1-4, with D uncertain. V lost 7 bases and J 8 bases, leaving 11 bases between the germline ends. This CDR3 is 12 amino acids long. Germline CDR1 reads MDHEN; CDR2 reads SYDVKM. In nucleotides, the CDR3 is TGTGCCAGCACGGAGGGAGACGAAAAACTGTTTTTT. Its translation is CASTEGDEKLFF. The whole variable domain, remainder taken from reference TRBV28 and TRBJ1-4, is DVKVTQSSRYLVKRTGEKVFLECVQDMDHENMFWYRQDPGLGLRLIYFSYDVKMKEKGDIPEGYSVSREKKERFSLILESASTNQTSMYLCASTEGDEKLFFGSGTQLSVL.

CDR3 sequence reads: CASSLTRGAEQYV. The DNA of the CDR3 is TGTGCCAGCAGCTTGACAAGGGGGGCCGAGCAGTACGTC. V gene TRBV7-2 combines with J gene TRBJ2-7, with D perhaps TRBD1 or TRBD2 (6 bases each). Germline CDR1 is SGHTA and CDR2 is FQGNSA. The ends were cut back, 3 bases at V and 6 bases at J, with 12 bases in the middle. The CDR3 spans 13 residues.

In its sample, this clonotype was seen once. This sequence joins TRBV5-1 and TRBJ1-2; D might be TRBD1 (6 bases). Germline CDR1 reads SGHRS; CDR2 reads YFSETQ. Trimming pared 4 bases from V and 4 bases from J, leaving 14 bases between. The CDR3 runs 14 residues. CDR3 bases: TGCGCCAGCAGCCCTAGGGGGGACGCCTATGGCTACACCTTC. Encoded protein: CASSPRGDAYGYTF. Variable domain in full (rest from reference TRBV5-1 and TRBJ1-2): KAGVTQTPRYLIKTRGQQVTLSCSPISGHRSVSWYQQTPGQGLQFLFEYFSETQRNKGNFPGRFSGRQFSNSRSEMNVSTLELGDSALYLCASSPRGDAYGYTFGSGTRLTVV.

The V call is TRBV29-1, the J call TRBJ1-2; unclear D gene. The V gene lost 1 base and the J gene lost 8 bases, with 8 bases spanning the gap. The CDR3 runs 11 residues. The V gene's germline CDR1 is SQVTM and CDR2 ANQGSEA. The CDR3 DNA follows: TGCAGCGTTGAAGCGGGCGCCGGCTACACCTTC. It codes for CSVEAGAGYTF.

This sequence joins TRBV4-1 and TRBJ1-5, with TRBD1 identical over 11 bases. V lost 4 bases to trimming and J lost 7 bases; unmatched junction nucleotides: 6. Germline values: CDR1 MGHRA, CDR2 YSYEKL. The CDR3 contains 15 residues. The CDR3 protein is CASSPRTGGEQPQHF. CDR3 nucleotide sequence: TGCGCCAGCAGCCCACGGACAGGGGGCGAACAGCCCCAGCATTTT.

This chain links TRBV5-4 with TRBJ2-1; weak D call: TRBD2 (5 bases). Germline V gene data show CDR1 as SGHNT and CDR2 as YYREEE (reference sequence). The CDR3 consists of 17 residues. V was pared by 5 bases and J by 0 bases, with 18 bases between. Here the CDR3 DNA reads TGTGCCAGCAGTTCCGGCGGGCCCGTGAGCTCCTACAATGAGCAGTTCTTC. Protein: CASSSGGPVSSYNEQFF. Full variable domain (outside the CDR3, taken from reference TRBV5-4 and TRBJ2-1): ETGVTQSPTHLIKTRGQQVTLRCSSQSGHNTVSWYQQALGQGPQFIFQYYREEENGRGNFPPRFSGLQFPNYSSELNVNALELDDSALYLCASSSGGPVSSYNEQFFGPGTRLTVL.

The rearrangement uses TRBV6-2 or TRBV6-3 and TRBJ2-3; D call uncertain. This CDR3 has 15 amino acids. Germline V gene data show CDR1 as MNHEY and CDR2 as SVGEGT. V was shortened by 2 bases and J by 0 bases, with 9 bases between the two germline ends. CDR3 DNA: TGTGCCAGCAGTTACAACCCGGACAGCACAGATACGCAGTATTTT. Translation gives CASSYNPDSTDTQYF.

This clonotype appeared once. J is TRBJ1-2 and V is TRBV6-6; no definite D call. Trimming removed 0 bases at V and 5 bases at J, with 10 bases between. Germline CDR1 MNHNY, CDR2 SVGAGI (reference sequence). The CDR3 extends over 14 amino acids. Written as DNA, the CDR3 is TGTGCCAGCAGTTACTCGATTGGTATATATGGCTACACCTTC. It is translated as CASSYSIGIYGYTF.

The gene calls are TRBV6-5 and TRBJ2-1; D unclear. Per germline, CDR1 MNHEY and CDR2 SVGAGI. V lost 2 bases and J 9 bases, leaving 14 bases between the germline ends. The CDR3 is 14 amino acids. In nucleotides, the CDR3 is TGTGCCAGCAGTTACCGACTCTCGGTCGGTGAGCAGTTCTTC. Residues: CASSYRLSVGEQFF.

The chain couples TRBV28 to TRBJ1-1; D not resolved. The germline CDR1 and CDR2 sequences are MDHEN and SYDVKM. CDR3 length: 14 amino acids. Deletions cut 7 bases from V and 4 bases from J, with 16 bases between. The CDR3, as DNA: TGTGCCAGCACCCGAGTAGCGGGCACCACTGAAGCTTTCTTT. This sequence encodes CASTRVAGTTEAFF.

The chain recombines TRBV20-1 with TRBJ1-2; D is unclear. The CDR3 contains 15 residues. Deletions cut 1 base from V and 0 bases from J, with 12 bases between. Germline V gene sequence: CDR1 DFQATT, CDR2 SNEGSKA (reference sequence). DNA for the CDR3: TGCAGTGCTAGAGGGTCCTCTCAGGCTAACTATGGCTACACCTTC. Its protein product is CSARGSSQANYGYTF.

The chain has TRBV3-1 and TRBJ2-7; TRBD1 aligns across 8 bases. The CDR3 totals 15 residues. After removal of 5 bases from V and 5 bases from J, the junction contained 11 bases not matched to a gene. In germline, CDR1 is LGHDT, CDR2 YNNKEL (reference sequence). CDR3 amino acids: CASSKTTGVYHEQYF. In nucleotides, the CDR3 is TGTGCCAGCAGCAAGACGACAGGGGTTTATCACGAGCAGTACTTC.

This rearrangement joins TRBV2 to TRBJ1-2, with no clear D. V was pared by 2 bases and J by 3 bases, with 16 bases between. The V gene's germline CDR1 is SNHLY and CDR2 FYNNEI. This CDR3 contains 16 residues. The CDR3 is CASSEYGRAGHYGYTF. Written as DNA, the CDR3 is TGTGCCAGCAGTGAATATGGGCGCGCGGGCCACTATGGCTACACCTTC.

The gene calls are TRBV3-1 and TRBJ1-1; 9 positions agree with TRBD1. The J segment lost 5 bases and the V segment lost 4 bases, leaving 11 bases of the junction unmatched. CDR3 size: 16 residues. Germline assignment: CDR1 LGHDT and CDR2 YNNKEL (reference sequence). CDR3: CASSRDLQGAGTEAFF. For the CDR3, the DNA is TGTGCCAGCAGCCGCGACCTACAGGGGGCAGGAACTGAAGCTTTCTTT.

The CDR3 reads CASSLRVYTEAFF. The CDR3 DNA follows: TGTGCCAGCAGCTTGAGAGTGTACACTGAAGCTTTCTTT. The V gene is TRBV11-2, the J gene TRBJ1-1; unclear D gene. This CDR3 is built from 13 residues. V shed 3 bases and J shed 3 bases, with 8 bases lying between them. The germline CDR1 and CDR2 sequences are SGHAT and FQNNGV.

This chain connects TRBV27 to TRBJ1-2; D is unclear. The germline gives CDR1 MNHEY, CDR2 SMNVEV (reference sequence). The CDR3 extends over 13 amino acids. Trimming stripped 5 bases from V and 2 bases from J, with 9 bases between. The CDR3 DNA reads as TGTGCCAGCAGTCCGGGCAGGAACTATGGCTACACCTTC. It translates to CASSPGRNYGYTF.

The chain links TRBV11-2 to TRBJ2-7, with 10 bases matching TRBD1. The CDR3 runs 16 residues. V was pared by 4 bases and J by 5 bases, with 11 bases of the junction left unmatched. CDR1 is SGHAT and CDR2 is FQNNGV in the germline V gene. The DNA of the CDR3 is TGTGCCAGCAGCTCCTGGGCCGGGACAGGGGCTAACGAGCAGTACTTC. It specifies CASSSWAGTGANEQYF.

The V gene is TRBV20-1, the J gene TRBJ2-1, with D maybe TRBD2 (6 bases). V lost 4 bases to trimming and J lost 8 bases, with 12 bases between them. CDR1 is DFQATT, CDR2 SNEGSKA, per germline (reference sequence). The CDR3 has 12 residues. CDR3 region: CSAKTSFHEQFF. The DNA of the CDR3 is TGCAGTGCTAAGACTAGTTTCCATGAGCAGTTCTTC.

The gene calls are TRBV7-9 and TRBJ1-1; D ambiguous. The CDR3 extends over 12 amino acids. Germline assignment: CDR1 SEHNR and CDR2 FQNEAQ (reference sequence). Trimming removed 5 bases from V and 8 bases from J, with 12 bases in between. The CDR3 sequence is CASSAVGLEAFF. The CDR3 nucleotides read TGTGCCAGCAGCGCGGTGGGCCTAGAAGCTTTCTTT.

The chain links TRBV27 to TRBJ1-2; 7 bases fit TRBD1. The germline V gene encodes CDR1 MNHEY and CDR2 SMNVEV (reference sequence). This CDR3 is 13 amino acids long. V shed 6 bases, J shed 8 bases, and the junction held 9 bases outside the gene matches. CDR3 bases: TGTGCCAGCAGGCCCGACAGGGAGGGAGGCTACACCTTC. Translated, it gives CASRPDREGGYTF.

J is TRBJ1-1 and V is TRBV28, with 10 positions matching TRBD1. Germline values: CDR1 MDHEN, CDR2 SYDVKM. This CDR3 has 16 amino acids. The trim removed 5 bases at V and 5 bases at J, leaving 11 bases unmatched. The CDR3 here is CASSLDRGRGWTEAFF. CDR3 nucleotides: TGTGCCAGCAGTCTCGACAGGGGGCGAGGGTGGACTGAAGCTTTCTTT.

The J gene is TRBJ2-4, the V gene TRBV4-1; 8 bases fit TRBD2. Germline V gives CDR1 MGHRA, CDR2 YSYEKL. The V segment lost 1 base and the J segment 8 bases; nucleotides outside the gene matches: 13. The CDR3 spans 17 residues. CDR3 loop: CASSQGFSGSPLDIQYF. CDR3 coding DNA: TGCGCCAGCAGCCAAGGTTTCAGCGGGAGTCCTCTGGACATTCAGTACTTC.

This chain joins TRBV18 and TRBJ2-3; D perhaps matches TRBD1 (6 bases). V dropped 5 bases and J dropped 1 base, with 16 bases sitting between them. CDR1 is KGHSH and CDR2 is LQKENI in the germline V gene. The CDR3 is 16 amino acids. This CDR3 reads CASSSSTGPGTDTQYF. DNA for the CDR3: TGTGCCAGCTCATCTTCGACAGGCCCGGGCACAGATACGCAGTATTTT.

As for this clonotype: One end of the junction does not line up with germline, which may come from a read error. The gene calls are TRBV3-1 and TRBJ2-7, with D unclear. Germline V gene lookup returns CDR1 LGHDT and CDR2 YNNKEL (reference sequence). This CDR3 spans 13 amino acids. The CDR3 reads CASSQGSGRTTDF. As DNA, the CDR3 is TGTGCCAGCAGCCAAGGGTCCGGACGAACAACGGACTTC.

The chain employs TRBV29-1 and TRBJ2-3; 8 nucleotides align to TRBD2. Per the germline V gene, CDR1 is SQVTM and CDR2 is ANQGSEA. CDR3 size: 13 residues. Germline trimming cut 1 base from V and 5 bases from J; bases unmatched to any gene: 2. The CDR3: CSVEAGGRDTQYF. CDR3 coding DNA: TGCAGCGTTGAAGCGGGGGGGAGAGATACGCAGTATTTT.